This is a list of T cell receptor beta chains from one sample in a study of blood T cell repertoires in COVID-19. TCRdb's table, derived via immunoSEQ multiplex PCR, lists solely in-frame clones and lacks some. The data hold about 340,000 clones, with 65% to 85% observed a single time. Sequencing input: peripheral blood. These receptor sequences come from a man aged 30 to 45 with active or convalescent COVID-19. Both conserved end residues are part of each CDR3. The D gene is left open where the match is weak. For some rows the clone size is stated as once, few or many, or as a class when expanded; others skip it.

clone size	D gene	J gene	V gene	CDR3 protein	CDR3 DNA
NA	TRBD2	TRBJ2-3	TRBV3-1/TRBV3-2	CASSQLGSGVNTQYF	TGTGCCAGCAGCCAACTGGGTAGCGGGGTAAATACGCAGTATTTT
NA	TRBD1	TRBJ1-5	TRBV19	CGIGQGQQPQHF	TGTGGGATAGGACAGGGGCAACAGCCCCAGCATTTT
NA	TRBD1	TRBJ2-7	TRBV18	CASSPGQARYEQYF	TGTGCCAGCTCACCAGGACAGGCGCGCTACGAGCAGTACTTC
NA	TRBD2	TRBJ2-3	TRBV24-1	CATSDRSRLAGFGADTQYF	TGTGCCACCAGTGACCGATCCAGACTAGCCGGTTTCGGTGCAGATACGCAGTATTTT
NA	NA	TRBJ2-3	TRBV28	CASSLSADTQYF	TGTGCCAGCAGTTTATCGGCAGATACGCAGTATTTT
few	TRBD2	TRBJ2-1	TRBV20-1	CSARNSGLQFF	TGCAGTGCTAGGAATAGCGGGCTGCAGTTCTTC
NA	TRBD1	TRBJ2-4	TRBV5-6	CASSFLGDRGFLGDIQYF	TGTGCCAGCAGCTTCTTGGGGGACAGGGGTTTCCTCGGGGACATTCAGTACTTC
few	TRBD1	TRBJ2-3	TRBV6-5	CASKWTGADTQYF	TGTGCCAGCAAGTGGACAGGAGCAGATACGCAGTATTTT
NA	TRBD2	TRBJ2-5	TRBV7-7	CASSSGLAGVGETQYF	TGTGCCAGCAGCTCTGGACTAGCGGGGGTCGGGGAGACCCAGTACTTC
NA	NA	TRBJ1-2	TRBV27	CASSSGFGYTF	TGTGCCAGCAGTTCAGGGTTTGGCTACACCTTC
NA	TRBD1	TRBJ2-1	TRBV7-2	CASSLVSGTGPYNEQFF	TGTGCCAGCAGCTTAGTATCGGGGACAGGGCCTTACAATGAGCAGTTCTTC
NA	TRBD1	TRBJ1-6	TRBV6-5	CASRVDRDDSPLHF	TGTGCCAGCAGGGTTGACAGGGACGATTCACCCCTCCACTTT
NA	TRBD2	TRBJ2-1	TRBV7-2	CASSLIWGRGRNEQFF	TGTGCCAGCAGCTTAATTTGGGGGAGGGGTCGAAATGAGCAGTTCTTC
NA	NA	TRBJ2-3	TRBV29-1	CSSGPATDTQYF	TGCAGTTCGGGTCCAGCGACAGATACGCAGTATTTT
NA	NA	TRBJ1-5	TRBV6-4	CASSDSNVRGGEPQHF	TGTGCCAGCAGTGACTCGAACGTGCGGGGAGGGGAGCCCCAGCATTTT
NA	NA	TRBJ1-4	TRBV9	CASSVAGNEKLFF	TGTGCCAGCAGCGTAGCCGGTAATGAAAAACTGTTTTTT
NA	NA	TRBJ1-2	TRBV10-3	CAISADSNYGYTF	TGTGCCATCAGTGCGGACAGTAACTATGGCTACACCTTC
NA	TRBD2	TRBJ2-2	TRBV11-2	CASSPPWASGSVGELFF	TGTGCCAGCAGCCCCCCATGGGCTAGCGGGAGCGTCGGGGAGCTGTTTTTT
NA	NA	TRBJ1-1	TRBV3-1/TRBV3-2	CASSQERAGRGNLEAFF	TGTGCCAGCAGCCAAGAAAGGGCGGGAAGAGGAAACCTCGAAGCTTTCTTT
NA	NA	TRBJ1-5	TRBV11-3	CASSLGHQTSNQPQHF	TGTGCCAGCAGCTTGGGGCATCAGACTAGCAATCAGCCCCAGCATTTT
NA	NA	TRBJ2-7	TRBV9	CASSVGGRGYEQYF	TGTGCCAGCAGCGTAGGGGGGCGCGGGTACGAGCAGTACTTC
NA	NA	TRBJ2-2	TRBV2	CASSARQTTAGELFF	TGTGCCAGCAGTGCTAGACAGACCACCGCCGGGGAGCTGTTTTTT
NA	NA	TRBJ1-1	TRBV9	CASSVKGVNTEAFF	TGTGCCAGCAGCGTAAAGGGGGTGAACACTGAAGCTTTCTTT
few	TRBD1	TRBJ1-5	TRBV6-1	CASSEALAGGNQPQHF	TGTGCCAGCAGTGAAGCGCTGGCAGGGGGAAATCAGCCCCAGCATTTT
NA	TRBD1	TRBJ1-1	TRBV29-1	CSAHRGMGTEAFF	TGCAGCGCCCACAGGGGAATGGGCACTGAAGCTTTCTTT
NA	NA	TRBJ2-7	TRBV5-4	CASSLWTANEQYF	TGTGCCAGCAGCCTGTGGACAGCGAACGAGCAGTACTTC
NA	TRBD1	TRBJ1-6	TRBV9	CASSVGQGQNSPLHF	TGTGCCAGCAGCGTGGGACAGGGGCAGAATTCACCCCTCCACTTT
many	TRBD1	TRBJ1-1	TRBV19	CASSVGVGQEAFF	TGTGCCAGTAGCGTGGGCGTGGGACAGGAAGCTTTCTTT
NA	TRBD1	TRBJ1-2	TRBV19	CATRSGTAYGYTF	TGTGCCACCAGATCCGGGACAGCCTATGGCTACACCTTC
NA	TRBD2	TRBJ2-1	TRBV19	CASSISLAAAYNEQFF	TGTGCCAGTAGTATATCGCTAGCGGCTGCCTACAATGAGCAGTTCTTC
NA	TRBD2	TRBJ2-1	TRBV5-1	CASSLGAGGHTEQFF	TGCGCCAGCAGCTTGGGGGCGGGGGGCCACACTGAGCAGTTCTTC
NA	NA	TRBJ2-3	TRBV30	CAWRVSGNTDTQYF	TGTGCCTGGAGGGTTAGCGGCAACACAGATACGCAGTATTTT
NA	TRBD1	TRBJ1-1	TRBV2	CASSMDRETEAFF	TGTGCCAGCAGTATGGACAGGGAGACTGAAGCTTTCTTT
NA	NA	TRBJ2-1	TRBV18	CASSPLSSSYNEQFF	TGTGCCAGCTCACCCCTTTCCAGCTCCTACAATGAGCAGTTCTTC
once	TRBD1	TRBJ2-7	TRBV10-3	CAISTGTGGAEQYF	TGTGCCATCAGTACCGGGACAGGGGGCGCAGAGCAGTACTTC
NA	NA	TRBJ2-1	TRBV13	CASSPAIPGSSYNEQFF	TGTGCCAGCAGCCCCGCCATTCCGGGTAGCTCCTACAATGAGCAGTTCTTC
few	NA	TRBJ2-7	TRBV6-1	CASSEARYEQYF	TGTGCCAGCAGTGAAGCGAGATACGAGCAGTACTTC
NA	TRBD1	TRBJ1-3	TRBV28	CASSLWTGVHTIYF	TGTGCCAGCAGTCTTTGGACAGGGGTACACACCATATATTTT
few	TRBD1	TRBJ1-2	TRBV19	CASSPDGTGGSYGYTF	TGTGCCAGTAGTCCCGACGGGACAGGGGGCTCCTATGGCTACACCTTC
NA	TRBD1	TRBJ2-7	TRBV11-3	CASSPGQAISYEQYF	TGTGCCAGCAGCCCCGGACAGGCTATCTCCTACGAGCAGTACTTC
NA	TRBD1	TRBJ1-4	TRBV30	CAWSSWDRREKLFF	TGTGCCTGGAGTTCGTGGGACAGGCGGGAAAAACTGTTTTTT
NA	NA	TRBJ1-4	TRBV5-1	CASSLAWQGREKLFF	TGCGCCAGCAGCTTGGCCTGGCAGGGAAGGGAAAAACTGTTTTTT
NA	NA	TRBJ2-2	TRBV4-3	CASSHLPRRGPDTGELFF	TGCGCCAGCAGCCACCTACCCCGGCGGGGCCCGGACACCGGGGAGCTGTTTTTT
NA	NA	TRBJ1-6	TRBV20-1	CSARANSPLHF	TGCAGTGCTAGAGCGAATTCACCCCTCCACTTT
many	NA	TRBJ2-2	TRBV28	CASSLRVVRGELFF	TGTGCCAGCAGCCTCCGAGTGGTCCGCGGGGAGCTGTTTTTT
few	NA	TRBJ1-1	TRBV11-2	CASSLELGRGMNTEAFF	TGTGCCAGCAGCTTAGAACTGGGGCGCGGGATGAACACTGAAGCTTTCTTT
NA	NA	TRBJ2-1	TRBV11-2	CASSFVEGNEQFF	TGTGCCAGCAGCTTCGTTGAGGGCAATGAGCAGTTCTTC
NA	TRBD2	TRBJ2-3	TRBV10-3	CAITLAGGDTQYF	TGTGCCATCACGCTAGCGGGAGGGGATACGCAGTATTTT
NA	TRBD1	TRBJ2-7	TRBV7-8	CASSLAQGDSLFSYEQYF	TGTGCCAGCAGCTTAGCGCAGGGGGACAGCCTTTTCTCCTACGAGCAGTACTTC
NA	NA	TRBJ1-3	TRBV12-3/TRBV12-4	CASSLGGGLPIYF	TGTGCCAGCAGTTTAGGCGGGGGTCTTCCCATATATTTT
NA	TRBD1	TRBJ1-2	TRBV4-3	CASSQDVRDRDIYGYTF	TGCGCCAGCAGCCAAGACGTCCGGGACAGGGATATCTATGGCTACACCTTC
NA	NA	TRBJ1-2	TRBV6-2/TRBV6-3	CASSPQGNYGYTF	TGTGCCAGCAGTCCCCAGGGGAACTATGGCTACACCTTC
NA	NA	TRBJ1-5	TRBV15	CATSRQGSSQPQHF	TGTGCCACCAGCAGACAGGGAAGCAGCCAGCCCCAGCATTTT
NA	TRBD1	TRBJ2-4	TRBV28	CASNWDRQNIQYF	TGTGCCAGCAACTGGGACAGACAAAACATTCAGTACTTC
NA	TRBD1	TRBJ2-1	TRBV19	CASREPGQERHEQFF	TGTGCCAGTAGAGAGCCGGGACAGGAGAGACATGAGCAGTTCTTC
NA	TRBD1	TRBJ2-7	TRBV4-1	CASSQDTGTGSYEQYF	TGCGCCAGCAGCCAAGATACAGGGACAGGCTCCTACGAGCAGTACTTC
NA	NA	TRBJ1-2	TRBV7-2	CASSLGARPPGYTF	TGTGCCAGCAGCTTAGGGGCCCGACCCCCGGGCTACACCTTC
NA	NA	TRBJ2-7	TRBV27	CASSRSASYEQYF	TGTGCCAGCAGCCGTAGCGCTTCCTACGAGCAGTACTTC
NA	NA	TRBJ1-1	TRBV7-3	CASRQGLNTEAFF	TGTGCCAGCAGACAGGGATTGAACACTGAAGCTTTCTTT